This T cell receptor (beta chain) was identified in a study of regulatory T cells in long-lasting Graves disease. CDR3 regions were amplified by Arm-PCR using iRepertoire HTBI primers to build TCR beta libraries. One entry per CDR3 protein results from TCRdb running MiXCR on the multiplex PCR reads. The sample carries about 560,000 distinct CDR3 sequences, about 16% recorded once. The sample's time point: newly diagnosed GD, antithyroid drugs for less than 3 months. Generation of the TCR library employed RNA extracted from PBMCs. V was clipped by 4 bases and J by 3 bases, with 17 bases between them. CDR3 length: 15 residues. The germline V gene has CDR1 SGHRS and CDR2 YFSETQ. A further study also used this sample, focusing on T cells in Graves' hyperthyroidism and ophthalmopathy.

The sequence was collected from a man aged 18 to 29 with Graves disease. This sequence joins TRBV5-1 and TRBJ2-7, with D tentatively TRBD1 or TRBD2 (5 bases each). The specimen comprised peripheral blood mononuclear cells (PBMCs), sampled at new diagnosis, from a patient treated with antithyroid drugs. Here the CDR3 DNA reads TGCGCCAGCAGCATCCAGGGACGGCCTTTCTACGAGCAGTACTTC. Residues: CASSIQGRPFYEQYF.